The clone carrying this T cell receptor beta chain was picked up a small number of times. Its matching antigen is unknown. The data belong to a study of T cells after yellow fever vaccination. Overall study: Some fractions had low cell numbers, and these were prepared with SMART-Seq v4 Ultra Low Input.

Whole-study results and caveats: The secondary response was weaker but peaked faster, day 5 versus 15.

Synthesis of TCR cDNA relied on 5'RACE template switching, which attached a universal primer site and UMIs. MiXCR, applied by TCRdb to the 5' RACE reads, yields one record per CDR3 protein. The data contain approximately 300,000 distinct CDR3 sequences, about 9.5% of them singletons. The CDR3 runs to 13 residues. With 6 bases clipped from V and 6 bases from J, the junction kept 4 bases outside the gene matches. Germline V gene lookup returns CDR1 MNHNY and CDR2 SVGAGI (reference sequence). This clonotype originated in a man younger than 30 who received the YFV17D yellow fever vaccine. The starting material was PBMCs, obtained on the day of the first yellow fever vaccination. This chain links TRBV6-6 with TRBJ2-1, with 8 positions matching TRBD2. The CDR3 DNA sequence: TGTGCCAGCAGCGGGGGGGCCATCAATGAGCAGTTCTTC. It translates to CASSGGAINEQFF.